This TCR beta chain was documented in a study of identical twins. A few counts support this clonotype. The antigen remains unidentified. Germline assignment: CDR1 LGHDT and CDR2 YNNKEL (reference sequence). This CDR3 contains 16 residues. Trimming cost V 0 bases and J 2 bases, with 12 bases left between them. TCRdb processed the 5' RACE reads anew with MiXCR; each CDR3 protein has one entry. Here the sample spans 450,000 to 650,000 distinct CDR3 sequences, approximately 10% being singletons. General study points: Carriage of fewer insertions was seen in abundant cord blood beta clonotypes, whereas memory repertoires showed none. Twin pairs' shared out-of-frame alpha sequences were enriched in low generation probability.

This sample was shared with a second study, whose subject was yellow fever vaccine responses in identical twins.

The chain combines TRBV3-1 with TRBJ2-3, with D possibly matching TRBD2 (5 bases). Sequencing was carried out using PBMCs. This clonotype was sampled from a woman between 18 and 29 years old in good health. The CDR3 region has the DNA TGTGCCAGCAGCCAAGACGCTGGACTCTTCACAGATACGCAGTATTTT. Protein: CASSQDAGLFTDTQYF.